This is a list of T cell receptor beta chains from one sample in a study of cytomegalovirus exposure and HLA in healthy donors. Data came from immunoSEQ multiplex PCR; TCRdb stores just in-frame clones and leaves some out. The data contain around 170,000 clones, approximately 71% of them singletons. Sequenced: PBMCs. The source of these receptors is a girl aged 5 to 17 in good health and CMV-seronegative. Each CDR3 is given with its conserved first and last residue. D genes are given only for firm matches. Rows may omit the clone size; those that give it use once, few, many or a size class.

J gene: TRBJ2-1; D gene: .; V gene: TRBV7-6; clone size: once; CDR3 protein: CASSLAGITGNEQFF
J gene: TRBJ1-5; D gene: TRBD1; V gene: TRBV6-1; clone size: .; CDR3 protein: CASTRDSSNQPQHF
J gene: TRBJ1-5; D gene: .; V gene: TRBV2; clone size: .; CDR3 protein: CASSEGQYSNQPQHF
J gene: TRBJ1-5; D gene: .; V gene: TRBV27; clone size: .; CDR3 protein: CASSHSNQPQHF
J gene: TRBJ2-1; D gene: .; V gene: TRBV5-1; clone size: .; CDR3 protein: CASSLVGGTYNEQFF
J gene: TRBJ2-7; D gene: .; V gene: TRBV5-1; clone size: .; CDR3 protein: CASSQTGYEQYF
J gene: TRBJ2-1; D gene: .; V gene: TRBV14; clone size: once; CDR3 protein: CASSSGTYNEQFF
J gene: TRBJ2-7; D gene: .; V gene: TRBV10-2; clone size: .; CDR3 protein: CASSDPDGRLRGYEQYF
J gene: TRBJ2-7; D gene: .; V gene: TRBV10-2; clone size: .; CDR3 protein: CASSVQTYEQYF
J gene: TRBJ2-7; D gene: .; V gene: TRBV7-8; clone size: .; CDR3 protein: CASSSGRDYEQYF
J gene: TRBJ2-3; D gene: TRBD2; V gene: TRBV4-1; clone size: few; CDR3 protein: CASSQDRLAWGTDTQYF
J gene: TRBJ2-7; D gene: .; V gene: TRBV6-1; clone size: few; CDR3 protein: CASNLYYEQYF
J gene: TRBJ2-2; D gene: TRBD2; V gene: TRBV7-3; clone size: .; CDR3 protein: CASSRSGGRTGELFF
J gene: TRBJ1-5; D gene: .; V gene: TRBV19; clone size: .; CDR3 protein: CASTVAESGGVGGLVRPQHF
J gene: TRBJ1-1; D gene: TRBD1; V gene: TRBV10-1; clone size: .; CDR3 protein: CASSAGQGVDEAFF
J gene: TRBJ2-1; D gene: .; V gene: TRBV7-2; clone size: .; CDR3 protein: CASSGQSSSYNEQFF